This TCR beta chain appears in the sequencing data of a study of OX40 agonist ivuxolimab in advanced cancers. Repertoires were generated with immunoSEQ multiplex PCR, while TCRdb's copy carries only in-frame clones and drops some. The sample consists of 45,000 to 60,000 clones, approximately 89% of them appearing once. Deletions cut 6 bases from V and 0 bases from J, with 15 bases between. The CDR3 is made up of 16 amino acids. CDR1 SGDLS and CDR2 YYNGEE come from the germline V gene. The sequence was obtained from an adult with an advanced solid tumor such as melanoma, head and neck, liver or kidney cancer. The chain links TRBV9 to TRBJ2-2, with D perhaps TRBD2 (5 bases). Sample: CD4+ or CD8+ T cells sorted from blood, taken in a trial of the OX40 agonist ivuxolimab. The CDR3 nucleotides are TGTGCCAGCAACCCAGCGGCGCGAGCGAACACCGGGGAGCTGTTTTTT. It is translated as CASNPAARANTGELFF.